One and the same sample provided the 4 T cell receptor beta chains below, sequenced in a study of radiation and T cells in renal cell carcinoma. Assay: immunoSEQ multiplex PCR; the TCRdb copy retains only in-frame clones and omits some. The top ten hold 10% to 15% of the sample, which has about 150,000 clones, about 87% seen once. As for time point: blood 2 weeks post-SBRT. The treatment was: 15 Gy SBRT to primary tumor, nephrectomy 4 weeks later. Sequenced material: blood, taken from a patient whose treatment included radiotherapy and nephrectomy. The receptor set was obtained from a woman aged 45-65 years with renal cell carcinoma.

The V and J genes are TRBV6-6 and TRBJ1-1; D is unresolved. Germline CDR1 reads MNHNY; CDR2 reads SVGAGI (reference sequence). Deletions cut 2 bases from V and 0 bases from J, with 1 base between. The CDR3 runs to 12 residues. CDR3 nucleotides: TGTGCCAGCAGTTACGTGAACACTGAAGCTTTCTTT. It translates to CASSYVNTEAFF.

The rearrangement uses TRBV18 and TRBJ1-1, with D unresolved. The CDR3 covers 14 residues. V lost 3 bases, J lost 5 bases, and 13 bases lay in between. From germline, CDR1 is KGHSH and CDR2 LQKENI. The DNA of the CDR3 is TGTGCCAGCTCACCTGGAAGGAGGGAGACTGAAGCTTTCTTT. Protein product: CASSPGRRETEAFF.

The CDR3 reads CASSSRHSPPNEQYF. CDR3 bases: TGTGCCAGCAGCTCGCGACACTCCCCTCCGAACGAGCAGTACTTC. The chain links TRBV28 to TRBJ2-7; the D is unclear. CDR3 length equals 15 residues. V lost 6 bases to trimming and J lost 5 bases, with 20 bases between them. CDR1 and CDR2 from the germline V gene are MDHEN and SYDVKM.

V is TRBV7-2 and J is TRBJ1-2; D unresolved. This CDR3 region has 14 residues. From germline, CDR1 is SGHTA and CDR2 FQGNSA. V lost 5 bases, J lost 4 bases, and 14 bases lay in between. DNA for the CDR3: TGTGCCAGCAGCCTAACAGCGGATACCTATGGCTACACCTTC. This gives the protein CASSLTADTYGYTF.